These 27 T cell receptor beta chains share one sample of origin, sequenced in a study of CD8+ T cells in alopecia areata. Sequencing relied on a cDNA template that was reverse transcribed from extracted RNA. Assay used: immunoSEQ multiplex PCR; TCRdb lists only in-frame clones, some missing. The sample records 95,000 to 110,000 clones, approximately 84% being singletons. The treatment: oral pan-JAK inhibitor, 5-10 mg twice daily. This material consisted of CD8+ T cells sorted from blood, taken around week 31, from a patient treated with tofacitinib. The receptors were gathered from a human donor with alopecia areata.

Remarks on this clone: An end of the junction does not agree with germline; a read error may underlie this. The same CDR3 can be traced to other DNA sequences in this sample. The chain is built from TRBV29-1 and TRBJ2-1, with D hard to call. The germline V gene has CDR1 SQVTM and CDR2 ANQGSEA. The CDR3 runs 10 residues. CDR3 in DNA: TGCAGCGTGGAAGACAATGAGCAGTTCTTC. Its protein product is CSVEDNEQFF.

The chain links TRBV7-9 to TRBJ2-1; maybe TRBD1 (6 bases). The CDR3 has 13 residues. V was cut by 4 bases and J by 6 bases, with 10 bases left in between. CDR1 is SEHNR, CDR2 FQNEAQ, per germline (reference sequence). The CDR3 spells CASSSGQFNEQFF. The CDR3 DNA reads TGTGCCAGCAGCTCTGGACAGTTCAATGAGCAGTTCTTC.

The chain joins TRBV2 to TRBJ2-3; D may match TRBD1 or TRBD2 (5 bases each). V was shortened by 10 bases and J by 2 bases, with 22 bases between the two germline ends. CDR3 length equals 16 residues. From germline, CDR1 is SNHLY and CDR2 FYNNEI. CDR3 DNA: TGTGCCACCAAGGGACCCGTAAATATTCTCACAGATACGCAGTATTTT. Its protein is CATKGPVNILTDTQYF.

This clone was counted once. V usage is TRBV9 and J usage is TRBJ2-4; TRBD1 aligns across 8 bases. CDR1 is SGDLS, CDR2 YYNGEE, per germline. The CDR3 extends over 15 amino acids. V was clipped by 3 bases and J by 5 bases; unmatched bases: 7. The CDR3 is CASSAPGQDENIQYF. The CDR3 DNA is TGTGCCAGCAGCGCTCCGGGACAGGACGAAAACATTCAGTACTTC.

This clone was picked up one time. For the CDR3, the DNA is TGCAGCGCATTTACCCGGGACAGGGGATCTGGGGCCAACGTCCTGACTTTC. It specifies CSAFTRDRGSGANVLTF. The chain is built from TRBV29-1 and TRBJ2-6; 10 bases are shared with TRBD1. CDR3 length: 17 residues. V lost 7 bases, J lost 1 base, and 10 bases stayed unmatched. Per germline, CDR1 SQVTM and CDR2 ANQGSEA. Using reference TRBV29-1 and TRBJ2-6 for the parts outside the CDR3, the full variable domain is SAVISQKPSRDICQRGTSLTIQCQVDSQVTMMFWYRQQPGQSLTLIATANQGSEATYESGFVIDKFPISRPNLTFSTLTVSNMSPEDSSIYLCSAFTRDRGSGANVLTFGAGSRLTVL.

The CDR3 protein is CASSVERYSTDTQYF. The CDR3 coding sequence is TGTGCCAGCAGCGTGGAGCGGTATAGCACAGATACGCAGTATTTT. V gene TRBV9 combines with J gene TRBJ2-3, with a weak D call TRBD2 (5 bases). The germline V gene has CDR1 SGDLS and CDR2 YYNGEE. V was shortened by 2 bases and J by 0 bases, with 10 bases between the two germline ends. The CDR3 has 15 residues.

This clone appeared a single time. This sequence joins TRBV7-9 and TRBJ2-1; D is possibly TRBD1 (5 bases). The germline CDR1 and CDR2 sequences are SEHNR and FQNEAQ (reference sequence). Trimming removed 5 bases at V and 3 bases at J, with 14 bases between. There are 15 residues in the CDR3. CDR3 sequence (DNA): TGTGCCAGCAGCATATCCAGGGAAGGCTACAATGAGCAGTTCTTC. Its protein is CASSISREGYNEQFF.

This clone was detected a few times. The V call is TRBV27, the J call TRBJ1-6; 9 nucleotides line up with TRBD1. CDR3 length: 16 residues. Per germline, CDR1 MNHEY and CDR2 SMNVEV (reference sequence). The J segment lost 6 bases and the V segment lost 4 bases, leaving 7 bases of the junction unmatched. The CDR3 DNA reads TGTGCCAGCAGTTCGCGGGGACAGGGCGGTAATTCACCCCTCCACTTT. Amino acids: CASSSRGQGGNSPLHF.

This clone was recorded once. The rearrangement links TRBV6-1 to TRBJ2-1; 7 bases fit TRBD2. CDR3 size: 15 residues. Trimming took 0 bases from V and 7 from J; bases not matched to a gene: 6. Germline CDR1 MNHNS, CDR2 SASEGT. As DNA, the CDR3 is TGTGCCAGCAGTGAAGCTTGGACTAGTGGGAATGAGCAGTTCTTC. Translation: CASSEAWTSGNEQFF.

This chain joins TRBV4-1 and TRBJ2-7, with D possibly being TRBD2 (6 bases). V was clipped by 0 bases and J by 4 bases, with 13 bases between them. Germline V gene sequence: CDR1 MGHRA, CDR2 YSYEKL. The CDR3 covers 15 residues. The CDR3 nucleotides read TGCGCCAGCAGCCAAGACATCGCCGGGGGTTACGAGCAGTACTTC. It specifies CASSQDIAGGYEQYF.

V gene TRBV9 combines with J gene TRBJ2-2, with 9 bases identical to TRBD1. This CDR3 region has 17 residues. Germline CDR1 and CDR2: SGDLS and YYNGEE. The V segment lost 3 bases and the J segment 4 bases; nucleotides outside the gene matches: 10. The CDR3 bases are TGTGCCAGCAGCGGGGCTGGGGGACAGGGCTTCACCGGGGAGCTGTTTTTT. Encoded protein: CASSGAGGQGFTGELFF.

This clone has a handful of counts. The chain links TRBV5-1 to TRBJ2-1; D is possibly TRBD1 (6 bases). This CDR3 is built from 14 residues. The germline gives CDR1 SGHRS, CDR2 YFSETQ. Trimming cost V 3 bases and J 7 bases, with 14 bases left between them. The CDR3 DNA sequence: TGCGCCAGCAGCTCCACAGGGTCGGGGAATGAGCAGTTCTTC. It encodes CASSSTGSGNEQFF.

V is TRBV27 and J is TRBJ2-7, with D possibly TRBD2 on 6 matching bases. Trimming removed 5 bases at V and 6 bases at J, with 11 bases between. Germline V lookup: CDR1 MNHEY, CDR2 SMNVEV (reference sequence). The CDR3 is 12 residues long. The CDR3 sequence is CASSGDSREQYF. The CDR3 DNA is TGTGCCAGCAGTGGGGACTCTCGCGAGCAGTACTTC.

V is TRBV5-4 and J is TRBJ1-1; TRBD1 might be the D (6 bases). The CDR3 consists of 14 residues. The V gene lost 10 bases and the J gene lost 0 bases, with 16 bases spanning the gap. The germline V gene has CDR1 SGHNT and CDR2 YYREEE (reference sequence). CDR3 protein: CAGKTGSMNTEAFF. CDR3 nucleotides: TGTGCCGGAAAAACAGGGTCTATGAACACTGAAGCTTTCTTT.

The genes are TRBV2 and TRBJ2-3; D is undetermined. The CDR3 sequence is 17 residues long. Per germline, CDR1 SNHLY and CDR2 FYNNEI. Trimming cost V 0 bases and J 3 bases, with 16 bases left between them. The CDR3 sequence: CASSEAITVRLTDTQYF. Here the CDR3 DNA reads TGTGCCAGCAGTGAAGCGATTACGGTTAGGTTAACAGATACGCAGTATTTT.

The rearrangement joins TRBV6-6 to TRBJ2-3; 9 nucleotides agree with TRBD2. The trim removed 6 bases at V and 1 base at J, leaving 5 bases unmatched. There are 15 residues in the CDR3. The germline V gene encodes CDR1 MNHNY and CDR2 SVGAGI (reference sequence). The CDR3 DNA sequence: TGTGCCAGCAGGGCGGGACTAGCAGGCACAGATACGCAGTATTTT. Translated: CASRAGLAGTDTQYF.

The genes are TRBV27 and TRBJ1-1, with a tentative D call TRBD1 (5 bases). Germline V CDR1 and CDR2: MNHEY, SMNVEV (reference sequence). The ends were cut back, 10 bases at V and 2 bases at J, with 14 bases in the middle. The CDR3 has 13 residues. The CDR3 here is CATSVGGNTEAFF. The DNA for the CDR3 is TGTGCCACCTCTGTGGGGGGAAACACTGAAGCTTTCTTT.

The CDR3 here is CAWSKPGREYEQYF. CDR3 DNA sequence: TGTGCCTGGAGCAAGCCCGGGAGGGAATACGAGCAGTACTTC. The chain links TRBV30 to TRBJ2-7, with TRBD2 matching 8 bases. This CDR3 contains 14 residues. Per germline, CDR1 GTSNPN and CDR2 SVGIG (reference sequence). Trimming at V came to 3 bases and at J to 4 bases, leaving 8 bases not matched to a gene.

The chain couples TRBV28 to TRBJ2-5, with 10 bases aligning to TRBD1. CDR3 size: 15 residues. V lost 4 bases to trimming and J lost 5 bases; unmatched junction nucleotides: 7. The germline V gene encodes CDR1 MDHEN and CDR2 SYDVKM. CDR3 sequence (DNA): TGTGCCAGCAGTTCCCTGACAGGGGGCTATGAGACCCAGTACTTC. Protein: CASSSLTGGYETQYF.

This chain joins TRBV7-9 and TRBJ2-3; 14 nucleotides match TRBD2. This CDR3 contains 15 residues. The ends lost 5 bases at V and 6 bases at J; junction bases unmatched: 4. Germline V gene sequence: CDR1 SEHNR, CDR2 FQNEAQ (reference sequence). For the CDR3, the DNA is TGTGCCAGCAGCCGACTAGCGGGGGGGCCCGATACGCAGTATTTT. This sequence encodes CASSRLAGGPDTQYF.

This CDR3 reads CASTQGGMNTEAFF. CDR3 nucleotide sequence: TGTGCCAGCACACAGGGGGGGATGAACACTGAAGCTTTCTTT. The rearrangement links TRBV7-9 to TRBJ1-1; 8 nucleotides line up with TRBD1. V lost 7 bases, J lost 0 bases, and 4 bases stayed unmatched. The CDR3 has 14 amino acids. Germline-derived CDR1 and CDR2 are SEHNR and FQNEAQ (reference sequence). Filled out from reference TRBV7-9 and TRBJ1-1, the complete variable domain reads DTGVSQNPRHKITKRGQNVTFRCDPISEHNRLYWYRQTLGQGPEFLTYFQNEAQLEKSRLLSDRFSAERPKGSFSTLEIQRTEQGDSAMYLCASTQGGMNTEAFFGQGTRLTVV.

This chain links TRBV29-1 with TRBJ1-1; 8 nucleotides match TRBD1. CDR1 is SQVTM and CDR2 is ANQGSEA in the germline V gene. Trimming at V came to 3 bases and at J to 7 bases, leaving 7 bases not matched to a gene. The CDR3 runs to 13 residues. The CDR3 protein is CSVEIAGGFEAFF. The CDR3 nucleotides are TGCAGCGTTGAGATTGCAGGGGGCTTTGAAGCTTTCTTT. The variable domain in full, completed from reference TRBV29-1 and TRBJ1-1, reads SAVISQKPSRDICQRGTSLTIQCQVDSQVTMMFWYRQQPGQSLTLIATANQGSEATYESGFVIDKFPISRPNLTFSTLTVSNMSPEDSSIYLCSVEIAGGFEAFFGQGTRLTVV.

The gene calls are TRBV11-2 and TRBJ2-2, with a weak D call TRBD1 (6 bases). The ends were cut back, 1 base at V and 3 bases at J, with 12 bases in the middle. The CDR3 has 16 amino acids. Germline-derived CDR1 and CDR2 are SGHAT and FQNNGV. The CDR3 region is CASSLGPGEYTGELFF. The CDR3 nucleotides read TGTGCCAGCAGCTTAGGCCCAGGGGAATACACCGGGGAGCTGTTTTTT. Looking up the rest from reference TRBV11-2 and TRBJ2-2 gives the full variable domain: EAGVAQSPRYKIIEKRQSVAFWCNPISGHATLYWYQQILGQGPKLLIQFQNNGVVDDSQLPKDRFSAERLKGVDSTLKIQPAKLEDSAVYLCASSLGPGEYTGELFFGEGSRLTVL.

The sample holds one count of this clone. The chain is built from TRBV27 and TRBJ2-1, with a weak D call TRBD2 (5 bases). The CDR3 sequence is 14 residues long. Per germline, CDR1 MNHEY and CDR2 SMNVEV (reference sequence). Trimming stripped 1 base from V and 5 bases from J, with 9 bases between. The CDR3 spells CASSLFWGDNEQFF. The CDR3 nucleotides read TGTGCCAGCAGTTTATTTTGGGGAGACAATGAGCAGTTCTTC.

This chain joins TRBV7-6 and TRBJ2-2; the D gene is possibly TRBD2 (7 bases). Germline V gene data show CDR1 as SGHVS and CDR2 as FNYEAQ. Between the trimmed V and J ends, which lost 0 bases and 1 base, there was a span of 9 bases. The CDR3 loop spans 16 amino acids. CDR3 coding DNA: TGTGCCAGCAGCTTAGCAGCGGGACAGAACACCGGGGAGCTGTTTTTT. Amino acid sequence: CASSLAAGQNTGELFF.

This chain joins TRBV5-1 and TRBJ2-2, with unresolved D. The CDR3 sequence is 13 residues long. V dropped 3 bases and J dropped 0 bases, with 3 bases sitting between them. Germline V gives CDR1 SGHRS, CDR2 YFSETQ. CDR3 protein: CASSYTNTGELFF. As DNA, the CDR3 is TGCGCCAGCAGCTACACGAACACCGGGGAGCTGTTTTTT.

The chain is built from TRBV6-1 and TRBJ2-7; the D call may be TRBD1 or TRBD2 (5 bases each). V lost 10 bases and J lost 3, with 10 bases in between. Germline CDR1 reads MNHNS; CDR2 reads SASEGT. This CDR3 contains 11 residues. The CDR3 region has the DNA TGTGCCACCGGGGCGTACTACGAGCAGTACTTC. It translates to CATGAYYEQYF.